The rows below give T cell receptor beta chains drawn from one sample of a study of blood T cell repertoires in COVID-19. Only in-frame clones appear in the TCRdb table, and some are missing; sequencing was by immunoSEQ multiplex PCR. The sample yields roughly 40,000 clones, about nine tenths seen once. The sequenced sample was peripheral blood. These receptors were obtained from a human donor in a cohort sampled during active COVID-19. Both conserved end residues are part of each CDR3. D genes are given only for firm matches. Clone size is not always given. Where it is, it says once, few, many or a class for expanded clones.

cdr3_length	v_call	j_call	clone_size	d_call	cdr3_nt	cdr3_aa
15	TRBV5-5	TRBJ1-6	.	.	TGTGCCAGCAGCTTGGTTCAGGGTGGTAGATCACCCCTCCACTTT	CASSLVQGGRSPLHF
13	TRBV29-1	TRBJ2-1	.	TRBD1	TGCAGCGTTGATAACAGGGGACACAATGAGCAGTTCTTC	CSVDNRGHNEQFF
11	TRBV20-1	TRBJ2-7	.	.	TGCAGTGCTCCTGATGGGTCGGGGCAGTACTTC	CSAPDGSGQYF
14	TRBV7-9	TRBJ1-4	.	TRBD1	TGTGCCAGCAGCTTTAACAGGGGTGAGGAAAAACTGTTTTTT	CASSFNRGEEKLFF
14	TRBV20-1	TRBJ2-5	.	TRBD2	TGCAGTGCTAGTCCCTGGGGGGGAACAGAGACCCAGTACTTC	CSASPWGGTETQYF
14	TRBV6-5	TRBJ1-1	.	TRBD1	TGTGCCAGCCAGCAATCCTACAGGGGCGCTGAAGCTTTCTTT	CASQQSYRGAEAFF
14	TRBV18	TRBJ2-3	.	.	TGTGCCAGCTCTCTACAACAGTGGGCAGATACGCAGTATTTT	CASSLQQWADTQYF
14	TRBV5-1	TRBJ1-5	.	TRBD1	TGCGCCAGCAGCTGGGGACAGGGGAGTCAGCCCCAGCATTTT	CASSWGQGSQPQHF
15	TRBV4-3	TRBJ2-1	.	TRBD2	TGCGCCAGCAGCCAAGGTAGCGGGAGTACAAATGAGCAGTTCTTC	CASSQGSGSTNEQFF
12	TRBV5-1	TRBJ2-7	.	.	TGCGCCAGCAGCCTCCAGGGGTACGAGCAGTACTTC	CASSLQGYEQYF
17	TRBV23-1	TRBJ1-4	.	.	TGCGCCAGCAGTCCCGGAGGACGATCTCCGGCTAATGAAAAACTGTTTTTT	CASSPGGRSPANEKLFF
16	TRBV5-1	TRBJ2-5	once	.	TGCGCCAGCAGCTTGGAGGGCTCCACACCAGGGCCAGCCCAGTACTTC	CASSLEGSTPGPAQYF
12	TRBV15	TRBJ2-1	.	.	TGTGCCACCAGCACCGGGTACAATGAGCAGTTCTTC	CATSTGYNEQFF
15	TRBV29-1	TRBJ1-5	.	.	TGCAGCGTCATTCTCGGGCAGGGGAGCCATCAGCCCCAGCATTTT	CSVILGQGSHQPQHF
16	TRBV3-1/TRBV3-2	TRBJ2-3	.	TRBD2	TGTGCCAGCAGCCAAGGGGGCGGGAGGGAGACAGATACGCAGTATTTT	CASSQGGGRETDTQYF
15	TRBV19	TRBJ1-5	.	TRBD1	TGTGCCAGTAGTGAACTACGACAGGGGGTCCAGCCCCAGCATTTT	CASSELRQGVQPQHF
13	TRBV19	TRBJ2-2	few	.	TGTGCCAGTAGTACTAGCGAGACCGGGGAGCTGTTTTTT	CASSTSETGELFF
12	TRBV2	TRBJ2-7	.	.	TGTGCCAGCAGTAAACAGGGCTACGAGCAGTACTTC	CASSKQGYEQYF
16	TRBV28	TRBJ1-2	.	.	TGTGCCAGCAGTTTAGGAGGCCCTAGGACGATCTATGGCTACACCTTC	CASSLGGPRTIYGYTF
15	TRBV30	TRBJ2-7	.	TRBD2	TGTGCCTGGACCTCCTTCGTCGGGGGGGTAGGCGAGCAGTACTTC	CAWTSFVGGVGEQYF
15	TRBV9	TRBJ2-5	.	TRBD2	TGTGCCAGCAGCCCCAGGGACTACGAACAAGAGACCCAGTACTTC	CASSPRDYEQETQYF
13	TRBV11-2	TRBJ1-2	.	.	TGTGCCAGCAGCCTAGAGGCCAACTATGGCTACACCTTC	CASSLEANYGYTF
14	TRBV28	TRBJ2-6	.	.	TGTGCCAGCATCAGGGATGTTGGGGCCAACGTCCTGACTTTC	CASIRDVGANVLTF
16	TRBV5-6	TRBJ2-5	.	TRBD1	TGTGCCAGCAGTAGGAGACAGGGGGCAGGAATTGGGACCCAGTACTTC	CASSRRQGAGIGTQYF
16	TRBV27	TRBJ2-7	.	TRBD1	TGTGCCAGCAGACAAAAAGGGACAGGTTCTACGTTTGAGCAGTACTTC	CASRQKGTGSTFEQYF
15	TRBV5-6	TRBJ1-1	.	.	TGTGCCAGCCGCCCAGACATCTCTTTGAACACTGAAGCTTTCTTT	CASRPDISLNTEAFF
17	TRBV19	TRBJ2-5	few	TRBD2	TGTGCCAGTAGTATCCGGAGAATAGCGGGGGGCCAAGAGACCCAGTACTTC	CASSIRRIAGGQETQYF
14	TRBV3-1/TRBV3-2	TRBJ1-3	.	.	TGTGCCAGCAGCCAACGTGGGACTCAAAACACCATATATTTT	CASSQRGTQNTIYF
16	TRBV9	TRBJ2-3	.	TRBD1	TGTGCCAGCAGCCCTCCGACAGGGGGAAACGTGGATACGCAGTATTTT	CASSPPTGGNVDTQYF
15	TRBV18	TRBJ1-3	.	.	TGTGCCAGCTCATCCCAGGGTTACTCTGGAAACACCATATATTTT	CASSSQGYSGNTIYF
15	TRBV5-6	TRBJ2-7	few	.	TGTGCCAGCAGCTCTGACTCCACCAACCTTTACGAGCAGTACTTC	CASSSDSTNLYEQYF
16	TRBV10-3	TRBJ2-5	.	TRBD1	TGTGCCATCAGCTCGACCGGGACAGGGGGCCGAGAGACCCAGTACTTC	CAISSTGTGGRETQYF
10	TRBV30	TRBJ1-1	.	.	TGTGCCTGGGTAAGGGGTGAAGCTTTCTTT	CAWVRGEAFF
15	TRBV6-5	TRBJ2-5	.	TRBD1	TGTGCCAGCAGCCGTCGCGACAGGGCAGGCCAGACCCAGTACTTC	CASSRRDRAGQTQYF
15	TRBV18	TRBJ1-2	.	TRBD1	TGTGCCAGCTCACCCACGGGACAGGGATACTATGGCTACACCTTC	CASSPTGQGYYGYTF
19	TRBV7-2	TRBJ2-6	.	TRBD1	TGTGCCAGCAGCTCACTGTTGGGACAGGGGGAATCTGGGGCCAACGTCCTGACTTTC	CASSSLLGQGESGANVLTF
12	TRBV4-1	TRBJ2-7	.	.	TGCGCCAGCAGCCAAGACGAGTACGAGCAGTACTTC	CASSQDEYEQYF
14	TRBV6-5	TRBJ2-7	.	TRBD1	TGTGCCAGCAGTCCCAGGGGGCCTTCCTACGAGCAGTACTTC	CASSPRGPSYEQYF
16	TRBV27	TRBJ1-3	.	TRBD1	TGTGCCAGCAGCACTAGGGACAGGGGGCCTGGAAACACCATATATTTT	CASSTRDRGPGNTIYF
13	TRBV7-2	TRBJ2-5	.	.	TGTGCCAGCTGCAGAAGTAGCACGGAGACCCAGTACTTC	CASCRSSTETQYF
14	TRBV28	TRBJ1-4	.	.	TGTGCCAGCAGTTTGGTGGGCGGGAATGAAAAACTGTTTTTT	CASSLVGGNEKLFF
14	TRBV5-1	TRBJ2-7	.	.	TGCGCCAGCAGCTTGGGGGACTCTCCCTACGAGCAGTACTTC	CASSLGDSPYEQYF
13	TRBV5-5	TRBJ1-6	.	.	TGTGCCAGCAGCGCCCAGGGCCATTCACCCCTCCACTTT	CASSAQGHSPLHF
13	TRBV5-5	TRBJ1-1	.	.	TGTGCCAGCAGCCCCGCACAGAACACTGAAGCTTTCTTT	CASSPAQNTEAFF
16	TRBV6-5	TRBJ1-1	.	.	TGTGCCAGCAGTTACTCAGGGGGGGCCGACCACACTGAAGCTTTCTTT	CASSYSGGADHTEAFF
16	TRBV4-2	TRBJ2-1	.	TRBD2	TGTGCCAGCAGCCAAGCGGGACTAGCGACCTACAATGAGCAGTTCTTC	CASSQAGLATYNEQFF
17	TRBV4-1	TRBJ2-1	.	TRBD2	TGCGCCAGCAGCCAACGCCTGGGACTAGCGGGGGGGAATGAGCAGTTCTTC	CASSQRLGLAGGNEQFF
15	TRBV19	TRBJ2-2	.	TRBD1	TGTGCCAGTAGTAGCATGGACAGGAGAACCGGGGAGCTGTTTTTT	CASSSMDRRTGELFF
14	TRBV3-1/TRBV3-2	TRBJ1-5	.	TRBD1	TGTGCCAGCAGCCAGGGGACAGGGCCTCAGCCCCAGCATTTT	CASSQGTGPQPQHF
15	TRBV6-5	TRBJ1-4	.	.	TGTGCCAGCAGTTACGGTCCAACCGGGGAGGAAAAACTGTTTTTT	CASSYGPTGEEKLFF
15	TRBV2	TRBJ2-6	once	.	TGTGCCAGCAGTGATTCGGGCTCTGGGGCCAACGTCCTGACTTTC	CASSDSGSGANVLTF
16	TRBV5-6	TRBJ2-7	.	TRBD2	TGTGCCAGCAGCCTAGGACTAGCGGGAGTCTCCTACGAGCAGTACTTC	CASSLGLAGVSYEQYF
14	TRBV6-5	TRBJ1-5	.	TRBD1	TGTGCCAGCACGGGACAGAATAGCAATCAGCCCCAGCATTTT	CASTGQNSNQPQHF
13	TRBV19	TRBJ1-5	.	.	TGTGCCAGTGGAAGGGGTGGCAATCAGCCCCAGCATTTT	CASGRGGNQPQHF
14	TRBV11-2	TRBJ1-5	.	TRBD1	TGTGCCAGCAGTTTGGACAGGGGCAATCAGCCCCAGCATTTT	CASSLDRGNQPQHF
20	TRBV28	TRBJ2-3	.	TRBD2	TGTGCCAGCAGTTTCCCGCGGACTAGCGGGAGGGGGAGTAGCACAGATACGCAGTATTTT	CASSFPRTSGRGSSTDTQYF
16	TRBV9	TRBJ2-7	once	TRBD2	TGTGCCAGCAGCCACTCCCAAGCGGGAGAATCCTACGAGCAGTACTTC	CASSHSQAGESYEQYF